The entry below describes one T cell receptor (beta chain). No antigen is known for it. The assay was immunoSEQ multiplex PCR, and TCRdb's table has in-frame clones only and misses some. The data contain 40,000 to 65,000 clones, approximately 80% of them seen just once; the ten biggest clones take up about 15%. This specimen belongs to a study of T cells in localized non-small cell lung cancer. Study observations and caveats: A denser population of T cells in blood accompanied longer overall survival. A median of 57 clones ranked among the top 100 in tumor appeared in adjacent lung. Tumor showed lower T cell clonality than uninvolved adjacent lung, where it was highest. Investigators sequenced only a single tumor region, leaving heterogeneity possible.

The CDR3 is made up of 13 amino acids. The germline V and J ends were trimmed by 2 bases and 8 bases, with 10 bases remaining between them. Germline V CDR1 and CDR2: SGHDT, YYEEEE. The receptor comes from a man between 40 and 69 years old with stage III lung adenocarcinoma. The rearrangement joins TRBV5-6 to TRBJ1-4, with D possibly matching TRBD1 (5 bases). Sequencing was performed on peripheral blood mononuclear cells, taken before any cancer treatment. The CDR3 bases are TGTGCCAGCAGCTTTCTCCGGGACGAAAAACTGTTTTTT. As protein: CASSFLRDEKLFF.